This T cell receptor beta chain stems from a study of graft-versus-host responses after intestinal transplantation. To note about this clone: Its target is not known.

The V segment lost 3 bases and the J segment 1 base; nucleotides outside the gene matches: 2. The CDR3 spans 16 residues. Per germline, CDR1 SGDLS and CDR2 YYNGEE. The repertoire was sequenced with immunoSEQ multiplex PCR; TCRdb's copy has only in-frame clones and lacks some. The sample holds about 93,000 clones; roughly 91% are singletons and the top ten take 0.49%. The sample was unstimulated CD8+ T cells sorted from spleen or lymph node cells, taken before intestinal transplant. The gene calls are TRBV9 and TRBJ1-3, with TRBD1 matching over 12 bases. This clonotype was sampled from a human donor who received an intestinal transplant. The chain's CDR3 is CASSAGQGASGNTIYF. The CDR3 nucleotides read TGTGCCAGCAGCGCGGGACAGGGGGCTTCTGGAAACACCATATATTTT.